Each of the 8 T cell receptor beta chains below was sequenced from the same sample in a study of blood T cell repertoires in COVID-19. Produced via immunoSEQ multiplex PCR; TCRdb's table is partial and in-frame only. The data contain roughly 200,000 clones, about nine tenths of them singletons. Input material: PBMCs or T cells enriched from blood (not recorded which). All receptors derive from a woman in her thirties with acute COVID-19.

The genes are TRBV27 and TRBJ2-1; 9 bases align to TRBD2. In germline, CDR1 is MNHEY, CDR2 SMNVEV (reference sequence). The CDR3 extends over 14 amino acids. Trimming at V came to 6 bases and at J to 4 bases, leaving 4 bases not matched to a gene. The CDR3 region is CASRAGGLYNEQFF. In DNA, the CDR3 is TGTGCCAGCAGAGCGGGGGGCCTTTACAATGAGCAGTTCTTC.

V and J are TRBV2 and TRBJ1-4, with 7 nucleotides matching TRBD1. Losses at the gene ends were 7 bases for V and 5 bases for J; bases not matched to a gene: 7. Germline values: CDR1 SNHLY, CDR2 FYNNEI. The CDR3 is 14 residues long. The CDR3 nucleotides are TGTGCCAGCACGAAGACAGGGACGAATGAAAAACTGTTTTTT. The encoded protein is CASTKTGTNEKLFF.

This clone was detected only once. The rearrangement uses TRBV28 and TRBJ1-1, with D tentatively TRBD1 (6 bases). Per the germline V gene, CDR1 is MDHEN and CDR2 is SYDVKM. With 6 bases removed from V and 8 bases from J, the gap between germline ends came to 22 bases. The CDR3 sequence is 15 residues long. This CDR3 reads CASRRTGTRFAEAFF. The CDR3 nucleotides read TGTGCCAGCAGACGAACCGGGACACGCTTTGCGGAAGCTTTCTTT.

The chain uses TRBV10-1 and TRBJ1-3, with D perhaps matching TRBD1 (6 bases). This CDR3 is built from 15 residues. The V gene's germline CDR1 is WNHNN and CDR2 SYGVQD (reference sequence). With 6 bases removed from V and 4 bases from J, the gap between germline ends came to 16 bases. Here the CDR3 DNA reads TGCGCCAGCAGCCGGGACACCACGGCGGGAAACACCATATATTTT. Translation: CASSRDTTAGNTIYF.

CDR3 nucleotide sequence: TGTGCCAGCAGCCAAGGGACTAGCAAGAATGAGCAGTTCTTC. It specifies CASSQGTSKNEQFF. V and J are TRBV27 and TRBJ2-1; 9 bases are a match to TRBD2. Germline V gene sequence: CDR1 MNHEY, CDR2 SMNVEV (reference sequence). V shed 6 bases, J shed 7 bases, and the junction held 7 bases outside the gene matches. This CDR3 has 14 amino acids.

The chain links TRBV2 to TRBJ1-5; D unclear. The CDR3 covers 17 residues. Trimming took 0 bases from V and 0 from J, leaving 12 bases between them. The germline CDR1 and CDR2 sequences are SNHLY and FYNNEI. CDR3 amino acids: CASSEALRDTSNQPQHF. As DNA, the CDR3 is TGTGCCAGCAGTGAAGCGCTTCGAGACACTAGCAATCAGCCCCAGCATTTT.

The chain joins TRBV18 to TRBJ1-2; D is perhaps TRBD1 (5 bases). CDR1 KGHSH and CDR2 LQKENI come from the germline V gene. This CDR3 spans 13 amino acids. V was trimmed by 3 bases and J by 4 bases, leaving 9 bases between them. The CDR3 bases are TGTGCCAGCTCACCGACAGTTCTCTATGGCTACACCTTC. It translates to CASSPTVLYGYTF.

This clone was picked up one time. This chain links TRBV6-6 with TRBJ1-6, with D perhaps matching TRBD1 (5 bases). Looked up from germline, CDR1 is MNHNY and CDR2 is SVGAGI (reference sequence). V lost 8 bases and J 5 bases, leaving 13 bases between the germline ends. The CDR3 consists of 14 residues. As DNA, the CDR3 is TGTGCCAGCTCTGGGGCCTCTAATAATTCACCCCTCCACTTT. Protein: CASSGASNNSPLHF.